This TCR beta chain was found in a study of T cells in Graves' hyperthyroidism and ophthalmopathy. Study information: Upon initial diagnosis and before any treatment, peripheral blood was collected.

Exclusion criteria comprised uncontrolled infection, other autoimmune disease, pregnancy or lactation. From RNA transcripts, TCR beta CDR3 regions were amplified. During a first-round RT-PCR of the TCR CDR3, the HTBI primer set was used. TCRdb recomputed calls from the multiplex PCR reads with MiXCR, one row per CDR3 protein. The sample lists fewer than 110,000 distinct CDR3 sequences; 47% were seen once. Concerning this clonotype itself: The antigen is not known.

With 9 bases removed from V and 11 bases from J, the gap between germline ends came to 24 bases. The CDR3 loop spans 14 amino acids. Per the germline V gene, CDR1 is SGHTA and CDR2 is FQGNSA. Study-wide results and caveats: Blood also held most thyroid clonotypes expanded beyond 0.001. Ophthalmopathy stood apart from stable hyperthyroidism in a 13 V-J model.

The sequenced material came from blood. The V call is TRBV7-2, the J call TRBJ2-3; D gene ambiguous. The sequence came from a man in his forties or fifties with Graves' hyperthyroidism. In nucleotides, the CDR3 is TGTGCCAGTAGGAGACTCAGCTCCTACGATGAGCAGTATTTT. This encodes CASRRLSSYDEQYF.